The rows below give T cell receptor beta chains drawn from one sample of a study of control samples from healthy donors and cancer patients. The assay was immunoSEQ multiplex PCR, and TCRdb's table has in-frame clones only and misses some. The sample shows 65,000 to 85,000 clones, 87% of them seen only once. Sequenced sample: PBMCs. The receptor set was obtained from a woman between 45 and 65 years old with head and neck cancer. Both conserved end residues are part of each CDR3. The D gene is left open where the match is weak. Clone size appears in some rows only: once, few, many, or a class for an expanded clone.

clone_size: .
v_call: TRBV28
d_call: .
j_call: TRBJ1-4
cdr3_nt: TGTGCCAGCAGTATAGAGGGACGGACACCTAATGAAAAACTGTTTTTT
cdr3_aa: CASSIEGRTPNEKLFF

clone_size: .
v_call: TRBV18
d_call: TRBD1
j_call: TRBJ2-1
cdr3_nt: TGTGCCAGCTCCCAGGGGGCCTTGGATACCAATGAGCAGTTCTTC
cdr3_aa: CASSQGALDTNEQFF

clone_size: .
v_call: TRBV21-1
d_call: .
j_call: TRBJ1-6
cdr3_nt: TGTGCCAGCAGCATCCCCGGGAGTGCACATAATAATTCACCCCTCCACTTT
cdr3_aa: CASSIPGSAHNNSPLHF

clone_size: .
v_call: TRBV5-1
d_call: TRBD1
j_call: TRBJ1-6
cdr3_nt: TGCGCCAGCAGCTTCCAGGGGGATGATTCACCCCTCCACTTT
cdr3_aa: CASSFQGDDSPLHF

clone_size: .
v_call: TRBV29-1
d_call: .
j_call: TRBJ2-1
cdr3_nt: TGCAGCGCGGGCCGTTTGGGGGGCGTAAACAATGAGCAGTTCTTC
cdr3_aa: CSAGRLGGVNNEQFF

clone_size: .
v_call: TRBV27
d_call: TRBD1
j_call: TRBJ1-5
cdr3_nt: TGTGCCAGCAGTTCCAGGGGGGTGAATCAGCCCCAGCATTTT
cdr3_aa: CASSSRGVNQPQHF

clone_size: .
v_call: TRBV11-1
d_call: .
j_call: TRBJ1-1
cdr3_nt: TGTGCCAGCAGCTTAGACCGGGGGTCTCGATATGAAGCTTTCTTT
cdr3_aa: CASSLDRGSRYEAFF

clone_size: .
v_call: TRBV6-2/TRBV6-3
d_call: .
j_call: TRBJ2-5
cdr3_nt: TGTGCCAGCAGTGCCCCGTATGGGGAGACCCAGTACTTC
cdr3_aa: CASSAPYGETQYF

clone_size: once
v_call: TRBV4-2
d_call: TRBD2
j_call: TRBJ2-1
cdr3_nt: TGTGCCAGCAGCCAAGTTGGGCTAGCGGGGGGGCTCAATGAGCAGTTCTTC
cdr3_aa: CASSQVGLAGGLNEQFF

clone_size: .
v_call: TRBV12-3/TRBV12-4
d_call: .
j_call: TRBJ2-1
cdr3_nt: TGTGCCAGCAGCCCCCGGGACACAGAGCAGTTCTTC
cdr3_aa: CASSPRDTEQFF

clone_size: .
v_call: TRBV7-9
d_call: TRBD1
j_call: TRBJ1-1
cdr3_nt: TGTGCCAGCAGCCTCACCAATTGGGACAGGGGTAAAGCTTTCTTT
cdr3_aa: CASSLTNWDRGKAFF

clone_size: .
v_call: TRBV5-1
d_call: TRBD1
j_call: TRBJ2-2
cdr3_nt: TGCGCCAGCAGCTTCTCCGGGACAGGGAGATACACCGGGGAGCTGTTTTTT
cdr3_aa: CASSFSGTGRYTGELFF

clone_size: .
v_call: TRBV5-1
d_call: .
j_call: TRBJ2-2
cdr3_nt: TGCGCCAGCAGCTTCCGAGCGGGACAGCCCAATGCCGGGGAGCTGTTTTTT
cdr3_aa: CASSFRAGQPNAGELFF

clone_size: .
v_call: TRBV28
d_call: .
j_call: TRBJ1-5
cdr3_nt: TGTGCCAGCAGCCTCGGTAGGGTAGGCAATCAGCCCCAGCATTTT
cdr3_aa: CASSLGRVGNQPQHF

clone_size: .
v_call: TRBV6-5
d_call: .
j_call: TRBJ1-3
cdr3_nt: TGTGCCAGCAGTTCGACTAAAGGGCTCCCTGGAAACACCATATATTTT
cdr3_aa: CASSSTKGLPGNTIYF

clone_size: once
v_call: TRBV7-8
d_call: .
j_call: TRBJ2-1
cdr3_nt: TGTGCCAGCATCCCGAGTGGGGTTTTCACTGAGCAGTTCTTC
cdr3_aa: CASIPSGVFTEQFF

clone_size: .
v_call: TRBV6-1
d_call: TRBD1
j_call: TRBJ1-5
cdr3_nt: TGTGCCAGCAGTGAGGGGACAGGGCCTCAGCCCCAGCATTTT
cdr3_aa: CASSEGTGPQPQHF

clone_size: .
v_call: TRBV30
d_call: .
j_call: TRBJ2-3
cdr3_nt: TGTGCCTGGAGTAACCAAAGGGTTGGAGGCACAGATACGCAGTATTTT
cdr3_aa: CAWSNQRVGGTDTQYF

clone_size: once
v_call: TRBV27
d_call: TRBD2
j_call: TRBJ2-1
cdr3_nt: TGTGCCAGCAGTTGGGCTAGCGGGGGGTCCAATGAGCAGTTCTTC
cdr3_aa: CASSWASGGSNEQFF

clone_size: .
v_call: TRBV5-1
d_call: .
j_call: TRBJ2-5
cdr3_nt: TGCGCCAGCAGCTTGGATCAGACCAGCGTGGGGACCCAGTACTTC
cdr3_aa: CASSLDQTSVGTQYF

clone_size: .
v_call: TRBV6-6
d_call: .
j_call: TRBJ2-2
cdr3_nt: TGTGCCTCGCGAGGTAGGGAGCTTGTCACCGGGGAGCTGTTTTTT
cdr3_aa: CASRGRELVTGELFF

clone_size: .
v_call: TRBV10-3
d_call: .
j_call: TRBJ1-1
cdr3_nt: TGTGCCATCTTTGTGGGAGAACGGCAGAACACTGAAGCTTTCTTT
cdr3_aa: CAIFVGERQNTEAFF

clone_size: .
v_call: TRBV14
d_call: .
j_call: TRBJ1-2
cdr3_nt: TGTGCCAGCAGCCCCTCGGACGGCACATACTATGGCTACACCTTC
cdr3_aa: CASSPSDGTYYGYTF

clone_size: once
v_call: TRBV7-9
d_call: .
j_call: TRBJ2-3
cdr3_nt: TGTGCCAGCAGCTTGCAAAGCACAGATACGCAGTATTTT
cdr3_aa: CASSLQSTDTQYF

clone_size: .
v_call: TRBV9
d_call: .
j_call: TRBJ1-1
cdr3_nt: TGTGCCAGCAGCGTAGAACAGGGTGGCACTGAAGCTTTCTTT
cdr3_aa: CASSVEQGGTEAFF

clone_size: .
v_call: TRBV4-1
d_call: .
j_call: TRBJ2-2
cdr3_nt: TGCGCCAGCAGCCAAGATACGGCTTACACCGGGGAGCTGTTTTTT
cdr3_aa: CASSQDTAYTGELFF

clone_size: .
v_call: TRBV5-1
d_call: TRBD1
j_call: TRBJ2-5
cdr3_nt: TGCGCCAGCAGCGCAGGTCCGGGACAGAGTCAGGAGACCCAGTACTTC
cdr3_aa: CASSAGPGQSQETQYF

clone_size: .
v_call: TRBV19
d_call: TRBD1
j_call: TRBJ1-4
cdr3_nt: TGTGCCAGTAGTCCCGACAGGGGGAATGAAAAACTGTTTTTT
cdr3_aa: CASSPDRGNEKLFF

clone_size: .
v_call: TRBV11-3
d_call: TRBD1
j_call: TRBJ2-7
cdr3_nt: TGTGCCAGCAGCCTGAACAGGGGGAGCCACGAGCAGTACTTC
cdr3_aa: CASSLNRGSHEQYF

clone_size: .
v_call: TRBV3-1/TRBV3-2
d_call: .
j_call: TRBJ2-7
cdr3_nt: TGTGCCAGCAGCCAAGGACTGTACGAGCAGTACTTC
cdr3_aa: CASSQGLYEQYF

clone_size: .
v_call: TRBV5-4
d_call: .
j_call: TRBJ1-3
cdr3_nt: TGTGCCAGCAGCTTGGAAGAAGCTGGAAACACCATATATTTT
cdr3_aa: CASSLEEAGNTIYF

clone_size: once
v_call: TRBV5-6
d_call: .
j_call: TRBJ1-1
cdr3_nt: TGTGCCAGCAGCTTGAGGGATCCGGGGAGTAAGACTGAAGCTTTCTTT
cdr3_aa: CASSLRDPGSKTEAFF

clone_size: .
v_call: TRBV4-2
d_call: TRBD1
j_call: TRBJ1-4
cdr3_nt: TGTGCCAGCAGCCAAGAACTCCCGGGACAGGGAAGGGAAAAACTGTTTTTT
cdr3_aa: CASSQELPGQGREKLFF

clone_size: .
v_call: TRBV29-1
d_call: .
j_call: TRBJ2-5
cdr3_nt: TGCAGCGCCCCCGGCGGCGGGGGCGCGGAGACCCAGTACTTC
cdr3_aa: CSAPGGGGAETQYF

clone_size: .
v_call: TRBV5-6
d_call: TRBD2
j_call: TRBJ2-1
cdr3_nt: TGTGCCAGCAGCTTTATGACTAGCGGGGGCCATGAGCAGTTCTTC
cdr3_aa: CASSFMTSGGHEQFF

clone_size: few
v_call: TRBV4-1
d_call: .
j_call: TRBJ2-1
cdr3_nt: TGCGCCAGCAGATCGGCGGACAGCTACAATGAGCAGTTCTTC
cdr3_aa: CASRSADSYNEQFF